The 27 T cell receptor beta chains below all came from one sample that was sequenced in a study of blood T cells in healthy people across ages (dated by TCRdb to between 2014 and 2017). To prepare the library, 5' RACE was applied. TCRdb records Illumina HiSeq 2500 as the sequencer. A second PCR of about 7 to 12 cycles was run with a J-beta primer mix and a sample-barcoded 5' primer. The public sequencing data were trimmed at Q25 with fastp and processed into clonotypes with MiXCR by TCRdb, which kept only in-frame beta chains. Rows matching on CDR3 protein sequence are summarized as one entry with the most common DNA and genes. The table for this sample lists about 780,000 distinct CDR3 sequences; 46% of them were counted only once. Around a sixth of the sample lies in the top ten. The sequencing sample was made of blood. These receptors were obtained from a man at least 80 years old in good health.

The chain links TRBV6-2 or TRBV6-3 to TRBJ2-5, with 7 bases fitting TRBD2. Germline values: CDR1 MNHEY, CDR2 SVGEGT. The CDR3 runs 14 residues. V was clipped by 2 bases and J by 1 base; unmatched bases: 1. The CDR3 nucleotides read TGTGCCAGCAGTTACACTAGCGCCCAAGAGACCCAGTACTTC. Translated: CASSYTSAQETQYF.

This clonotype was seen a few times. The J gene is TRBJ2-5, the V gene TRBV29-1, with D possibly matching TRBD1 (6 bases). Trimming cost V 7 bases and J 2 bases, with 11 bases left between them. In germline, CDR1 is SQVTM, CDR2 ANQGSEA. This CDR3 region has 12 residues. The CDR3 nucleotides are TGCAGCGAAAAACAGGGTCAAGAGACCCAGTACTTC. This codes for CSEKQGQETQYF.

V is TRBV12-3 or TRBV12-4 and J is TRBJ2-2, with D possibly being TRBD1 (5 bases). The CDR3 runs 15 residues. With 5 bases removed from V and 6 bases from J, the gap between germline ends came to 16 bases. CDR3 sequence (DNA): TGTGCCAGCAGTGACAGCGCCGTGGGGTCCGGGGAGCTGTTTTTT. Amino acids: CASSDSAVGSGELFF.

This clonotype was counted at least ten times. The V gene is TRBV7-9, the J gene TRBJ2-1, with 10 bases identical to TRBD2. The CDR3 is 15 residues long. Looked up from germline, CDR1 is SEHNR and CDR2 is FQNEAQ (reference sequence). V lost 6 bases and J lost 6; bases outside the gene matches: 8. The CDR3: CASSAGTSDLNEQFF. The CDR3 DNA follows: TGTGCCAGCAGTGCCGGGACTAGCGACCTCAATGAGCAGTTCTTC.

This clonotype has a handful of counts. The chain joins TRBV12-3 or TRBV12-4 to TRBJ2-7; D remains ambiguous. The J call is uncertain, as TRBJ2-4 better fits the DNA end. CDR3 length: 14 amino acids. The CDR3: CASSLGSQLNIQYF. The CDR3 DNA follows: TGTGCCAGCAGCCTGGGCAGCCAGTTAAACATTCAGTACTTC.

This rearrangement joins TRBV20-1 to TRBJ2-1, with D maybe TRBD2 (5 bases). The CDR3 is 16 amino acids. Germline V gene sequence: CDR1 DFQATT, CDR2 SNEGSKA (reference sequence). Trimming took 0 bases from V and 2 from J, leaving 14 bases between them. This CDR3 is CSARDYGLAAYNEQFF. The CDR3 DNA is TGCAGTGCTAGAGATTATGGCCTAGCAGCCTACAATGAGCAGTTCTTC.

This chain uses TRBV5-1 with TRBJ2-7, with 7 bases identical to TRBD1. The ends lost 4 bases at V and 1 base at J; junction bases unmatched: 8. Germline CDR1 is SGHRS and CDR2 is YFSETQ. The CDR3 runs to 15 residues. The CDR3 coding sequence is TGCGCCAGCAGCGTATCCGGGACAGAATCCTACGAGCAGTACTTC. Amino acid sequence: CASSVSGTESYEQYF. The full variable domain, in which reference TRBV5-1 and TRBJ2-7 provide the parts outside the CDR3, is KAGVTQTPRYLIKTRGQQVTLSCSPISGHRSVSWYQQTPGQGLQFLFEYFSETQRNKGNFPGRFSGRQFSNSRSEMNVSTLELGDSALYLCASSVSGTESYEQYFGPGTRLTVT.

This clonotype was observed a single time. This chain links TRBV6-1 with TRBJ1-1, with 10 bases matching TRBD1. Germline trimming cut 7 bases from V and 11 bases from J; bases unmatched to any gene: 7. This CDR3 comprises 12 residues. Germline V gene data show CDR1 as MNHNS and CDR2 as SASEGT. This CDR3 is CASTRDRGMAFF. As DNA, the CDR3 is TGTGCCAGCACCCGGGACAGGGGTATGGCTTTCTTT.

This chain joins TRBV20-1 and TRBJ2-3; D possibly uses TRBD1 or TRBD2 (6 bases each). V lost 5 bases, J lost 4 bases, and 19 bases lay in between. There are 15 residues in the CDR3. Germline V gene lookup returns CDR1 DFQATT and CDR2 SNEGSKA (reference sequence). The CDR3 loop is CSAGGSLGGPDTQYF. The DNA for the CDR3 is TGCAGTGCTGGGGGATCCTTGGGGGGCCCAGATACGCAGTATTTT.

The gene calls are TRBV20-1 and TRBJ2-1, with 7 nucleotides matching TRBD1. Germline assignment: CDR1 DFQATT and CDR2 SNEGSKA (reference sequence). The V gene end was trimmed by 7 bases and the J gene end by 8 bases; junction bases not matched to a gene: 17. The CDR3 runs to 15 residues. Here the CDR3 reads CSVQRTGVIVDEQFF. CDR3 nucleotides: TGCAGTGTCCAAAGGACAGGAGTAATTGTGGATGAGCAGTTCTTC.

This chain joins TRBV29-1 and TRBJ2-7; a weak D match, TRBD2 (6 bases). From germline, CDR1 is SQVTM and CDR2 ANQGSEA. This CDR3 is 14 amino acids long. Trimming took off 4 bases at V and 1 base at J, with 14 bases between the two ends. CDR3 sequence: CSVASGDASYEQYF. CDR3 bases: TGCAGCGTTGCGTCGGGAGACGCGTCCTACGAGCAGTACTTC.

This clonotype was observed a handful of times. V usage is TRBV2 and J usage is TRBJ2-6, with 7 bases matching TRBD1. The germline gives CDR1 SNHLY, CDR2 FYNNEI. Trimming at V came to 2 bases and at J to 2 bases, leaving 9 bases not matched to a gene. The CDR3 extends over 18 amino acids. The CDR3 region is CASSEPQGVRTGANVLTF. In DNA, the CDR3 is TGTGCCAGCAGTGAACCCCAGGGGGTCAGGACTGGGGCCAACGTCCTGACTTTC. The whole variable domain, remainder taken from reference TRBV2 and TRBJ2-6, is EPEVTQTPSHQVTQMGQEVILRCVPISNHLYFYWYRQILGQKVEFLVSFYNNEISEKSEIFDDQFSVERPDGSNFTLKIRSTKLEDSAMYFCASSEPQGVRTGANVLTFGAGSRLTVL.

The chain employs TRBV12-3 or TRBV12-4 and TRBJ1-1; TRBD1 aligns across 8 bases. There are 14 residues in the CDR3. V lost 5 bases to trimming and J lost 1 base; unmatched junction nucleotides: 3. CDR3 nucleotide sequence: TGTGCCAGCAGTCGGGACAGGCGGAACACTGAAGCTTTCTTT. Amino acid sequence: CASSRDRRNTEAFF.

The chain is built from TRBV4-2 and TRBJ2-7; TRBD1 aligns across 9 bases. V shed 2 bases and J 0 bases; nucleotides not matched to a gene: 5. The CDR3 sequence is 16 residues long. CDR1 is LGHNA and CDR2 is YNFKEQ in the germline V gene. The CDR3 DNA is TGTGCCAGCAGCCAACTAGGACAGGGGAACTCCTACGAGCAGTACTTC. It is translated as CASSQLGQGNSYEQYF.

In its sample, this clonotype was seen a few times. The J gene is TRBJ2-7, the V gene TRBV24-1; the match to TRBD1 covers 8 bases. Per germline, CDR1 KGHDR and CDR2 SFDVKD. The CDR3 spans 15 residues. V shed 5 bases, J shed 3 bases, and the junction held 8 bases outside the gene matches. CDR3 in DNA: TGTGCCACCAGTGGTCCGGGTGGACAGGGCTACGAGCAGTACTTC. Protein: CATSGPGGQGYEQYF.

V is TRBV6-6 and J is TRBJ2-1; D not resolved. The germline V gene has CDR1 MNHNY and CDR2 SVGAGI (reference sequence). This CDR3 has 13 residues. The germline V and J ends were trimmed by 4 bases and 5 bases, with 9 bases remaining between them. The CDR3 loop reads CASSLLYNNEQFF. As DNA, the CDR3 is TGTGCCAGCAGTTTACTCTATAACAATGAGCAGTTCTTC.

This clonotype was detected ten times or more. CDR3 loop: CASSVSPSGGRETQYF. CDR3 DNA sequence: TGTGCCAGCAGCGTAAGTCCCAGCGGTGGCAGGGAGACCCAGTACTTC. This chain joins TRBV9 and TRBJ2-5; the D gene is possibly TRBD2 (5 bases). From germline, CDR1 is SGDLS and CDR2 YYNGEE. V dropped 1 base and J dropped 5 bases, with 18 bases sitting between them. CDR3 size: 16 residues.

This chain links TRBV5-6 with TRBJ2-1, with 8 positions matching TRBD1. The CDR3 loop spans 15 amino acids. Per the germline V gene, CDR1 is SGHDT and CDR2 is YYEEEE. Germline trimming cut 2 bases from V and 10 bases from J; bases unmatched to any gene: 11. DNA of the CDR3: TGTGCCAGCAGCTTTAATCGGCAGGGGGCACGGGAGCAGTTCTTC. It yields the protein CASSFNRQGAREQFF.

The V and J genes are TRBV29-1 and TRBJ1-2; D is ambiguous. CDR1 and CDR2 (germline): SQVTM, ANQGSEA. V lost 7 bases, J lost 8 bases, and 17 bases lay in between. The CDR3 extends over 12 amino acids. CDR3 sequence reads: CSATDLLAGYTF. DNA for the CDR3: TGCAGCGCTACCGACTTGCTGGCCGGCTACACCTTC.

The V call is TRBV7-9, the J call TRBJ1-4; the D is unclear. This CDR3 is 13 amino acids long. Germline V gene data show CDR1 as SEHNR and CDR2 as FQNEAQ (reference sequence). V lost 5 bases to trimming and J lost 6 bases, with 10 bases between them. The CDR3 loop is CASSPRTDEKLFF. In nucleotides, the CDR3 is TGTGCCAGCAGCCCTCGGACGGATGAAAAACTGTTTTTT.

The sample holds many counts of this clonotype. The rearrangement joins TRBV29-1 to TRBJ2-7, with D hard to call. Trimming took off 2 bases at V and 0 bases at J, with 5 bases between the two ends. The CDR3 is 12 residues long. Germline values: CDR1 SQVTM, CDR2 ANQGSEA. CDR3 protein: CSVEHSSYEQYF. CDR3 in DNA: TGCAGCGTTGAACACAGCTCCTACGAGCAGTACTTC.

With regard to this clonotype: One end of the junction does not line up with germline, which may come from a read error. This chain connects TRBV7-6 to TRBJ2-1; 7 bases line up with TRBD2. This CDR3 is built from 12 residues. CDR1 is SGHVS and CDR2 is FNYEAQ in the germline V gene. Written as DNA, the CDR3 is TGTACCAGCAGCCCCCTAGCGGTTGAGCAGTTCTTC. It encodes CTSSPLAVEQFF.

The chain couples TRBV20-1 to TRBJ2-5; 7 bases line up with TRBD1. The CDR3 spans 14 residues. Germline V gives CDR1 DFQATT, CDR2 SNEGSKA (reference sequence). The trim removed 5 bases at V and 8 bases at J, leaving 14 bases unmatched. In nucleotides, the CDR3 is TGCAGTGCTCTCGGGACAGCCCCCTCCGGTACCCAGTACTTC. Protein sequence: CSALGTAPSGTQYF.

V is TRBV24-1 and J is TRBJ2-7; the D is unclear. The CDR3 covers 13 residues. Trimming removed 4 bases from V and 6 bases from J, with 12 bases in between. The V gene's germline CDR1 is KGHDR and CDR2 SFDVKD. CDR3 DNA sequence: TGTGCCACCAGTGACAGAGCCGAGGCCGAGCAGTACTTC. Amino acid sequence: CATSDRAEAEQYF.

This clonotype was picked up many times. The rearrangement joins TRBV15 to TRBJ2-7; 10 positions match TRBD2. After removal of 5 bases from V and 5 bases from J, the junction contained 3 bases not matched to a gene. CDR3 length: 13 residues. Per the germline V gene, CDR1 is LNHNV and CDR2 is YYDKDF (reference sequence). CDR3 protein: CATSLAGADEQYF. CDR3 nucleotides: TGTGCCACCAGCCTAGCGGGAGCAGACGAGCAGTACTTC.

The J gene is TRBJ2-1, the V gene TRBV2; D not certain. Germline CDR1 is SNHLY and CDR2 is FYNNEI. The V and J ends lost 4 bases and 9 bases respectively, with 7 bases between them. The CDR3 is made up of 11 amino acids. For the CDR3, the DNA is TGTGCCAGCAGTGTAGAGGTTGAGCAGTTCTTC. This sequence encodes CASSVEVEQFF.

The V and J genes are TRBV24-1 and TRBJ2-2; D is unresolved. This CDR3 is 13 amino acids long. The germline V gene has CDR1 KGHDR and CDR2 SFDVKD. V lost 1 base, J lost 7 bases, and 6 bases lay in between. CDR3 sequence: CATSDFWGGELFF. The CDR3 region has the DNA TGTGCCACCAGTGATTTTTGGGGCGGGGAGCTGTTTTTT.